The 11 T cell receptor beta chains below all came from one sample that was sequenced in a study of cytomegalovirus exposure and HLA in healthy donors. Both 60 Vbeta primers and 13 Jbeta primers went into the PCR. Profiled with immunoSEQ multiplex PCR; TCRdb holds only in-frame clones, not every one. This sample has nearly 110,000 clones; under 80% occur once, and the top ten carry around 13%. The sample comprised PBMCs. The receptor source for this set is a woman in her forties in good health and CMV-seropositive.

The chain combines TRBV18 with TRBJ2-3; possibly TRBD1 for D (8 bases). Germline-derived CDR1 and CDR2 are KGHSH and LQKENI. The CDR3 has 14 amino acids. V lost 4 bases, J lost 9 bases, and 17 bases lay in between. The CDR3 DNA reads TGTGCCAGCTCACTGGACAGGGAGGGAGGGACGCAGTATTTT. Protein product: CASSLDREGGTQYF.

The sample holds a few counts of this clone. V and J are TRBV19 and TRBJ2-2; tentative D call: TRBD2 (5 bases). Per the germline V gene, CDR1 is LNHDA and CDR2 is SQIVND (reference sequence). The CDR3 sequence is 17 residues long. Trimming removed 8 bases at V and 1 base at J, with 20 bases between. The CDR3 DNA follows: TGTGCCAGTGGCGCGCCCGGGAAAGGGTGGAACACCGGGGAGCTGTTTTTT. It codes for CASGAPGKGWNTGELFF.

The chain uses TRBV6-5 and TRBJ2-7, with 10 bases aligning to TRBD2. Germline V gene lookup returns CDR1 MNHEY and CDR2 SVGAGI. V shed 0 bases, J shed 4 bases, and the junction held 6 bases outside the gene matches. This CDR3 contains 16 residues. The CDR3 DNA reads TGTGCCAGCAGTTACTCAACTAGCGGGGTTGTATACGAGCAGTACTTC. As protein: CASSYSTSGVVYEQYF.

The DNA of the CDR3 is TGCGCCAGCAGCCTATTATTCGCCGTAAGCCAGGATGAGCAGTTCTTC. Translated: CASSLLFAVSQDEQFF. The genes are TRBV4-3 and TRBJ2-1; D is unresolved. The V gene's germline CDR1 is LGHNA and CDR2 YSLEER. The CDR3 length is 16 residues. Trimming shortened V by 4 bases and J by 8 bases, and 21 bases separated the two germline ends.

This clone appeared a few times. The CDR3: CATRKGGLAGFHEQFF. CDR3 coding DNA: TGTGCCACCAGAAAAGGAGGACTAGCGGGGTTCCATGAGCAGTTCTTC. V gene TRBV11-2 combines with J gene TRBJ2-1; 12 nucleotides line up with TRBD2. The CDR3 is 16 residues long. The J segment lost 8 bases and the V segment lost 10 bases, leaving 15 bases of the junction unmatched. CDR1 and CDR2 (germline): SGHAT, FQNNGV.

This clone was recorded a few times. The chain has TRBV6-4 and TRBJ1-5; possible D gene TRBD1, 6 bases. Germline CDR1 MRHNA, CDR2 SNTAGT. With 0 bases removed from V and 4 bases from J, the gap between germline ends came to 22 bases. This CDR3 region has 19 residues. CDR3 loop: CASSDSIQGVAGANQPQHF. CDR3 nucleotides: TGTGCCAGCAGTGACTCGATCCAGGGTGTTGCAGGGGCTAATCAGCCCCAGCATTTT.

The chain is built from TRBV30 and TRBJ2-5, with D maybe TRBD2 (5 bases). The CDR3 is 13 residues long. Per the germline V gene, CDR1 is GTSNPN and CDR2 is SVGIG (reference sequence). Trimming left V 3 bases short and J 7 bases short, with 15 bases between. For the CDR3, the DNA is TGTGCCTGGAGCCGACTCGAACGGGGGACCCAGTACTTC. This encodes CAWSRLERGTQYF.

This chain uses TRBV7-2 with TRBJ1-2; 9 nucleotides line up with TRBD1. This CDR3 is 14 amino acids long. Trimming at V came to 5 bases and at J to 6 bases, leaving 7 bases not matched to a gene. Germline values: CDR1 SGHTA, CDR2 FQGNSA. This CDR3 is CASSRTGGADGYTF. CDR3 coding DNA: TGTGCCAGCAGCCGAACAGGGGGCGCTGATGGCTACACCTTC. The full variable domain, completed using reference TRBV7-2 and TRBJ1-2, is GAGVSQSPSNKVTEKGKDVELRCDPISGHTALYWYRQSLGQGLEFLIYFQGNSAPDKSGLPSDRFSAERTGGSVSTLTIQRTQQEDSAVYLCASSRTGGADGYTFGSGTRLTVV.

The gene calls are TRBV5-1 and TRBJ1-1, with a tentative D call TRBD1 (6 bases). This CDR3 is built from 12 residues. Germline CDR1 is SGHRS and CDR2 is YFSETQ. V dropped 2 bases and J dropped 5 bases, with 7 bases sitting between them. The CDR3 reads CASSFQGTEAFF. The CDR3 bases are TGCGCCAGCAGCTTCCAGGGGACTGAAGCTTTCTTT.

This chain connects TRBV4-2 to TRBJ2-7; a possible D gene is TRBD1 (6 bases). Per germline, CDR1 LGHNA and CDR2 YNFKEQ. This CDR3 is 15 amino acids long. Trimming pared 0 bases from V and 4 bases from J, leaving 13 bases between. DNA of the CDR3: TGTGCCAGCAGCCAAGATTTCGGACAGCCTTACGAGCAGTACTTC. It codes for CASSQDFGQPYEQYF.

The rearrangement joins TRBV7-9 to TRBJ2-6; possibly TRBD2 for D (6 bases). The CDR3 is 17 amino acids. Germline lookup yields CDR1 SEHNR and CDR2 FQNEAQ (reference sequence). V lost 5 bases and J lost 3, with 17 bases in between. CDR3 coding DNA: TGTGCCAGCAGCCCCGACCTGGGGCGGGATGGGGCCAACGTCCTGACTTTC. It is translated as CASSPDLGRDGANVLTF.